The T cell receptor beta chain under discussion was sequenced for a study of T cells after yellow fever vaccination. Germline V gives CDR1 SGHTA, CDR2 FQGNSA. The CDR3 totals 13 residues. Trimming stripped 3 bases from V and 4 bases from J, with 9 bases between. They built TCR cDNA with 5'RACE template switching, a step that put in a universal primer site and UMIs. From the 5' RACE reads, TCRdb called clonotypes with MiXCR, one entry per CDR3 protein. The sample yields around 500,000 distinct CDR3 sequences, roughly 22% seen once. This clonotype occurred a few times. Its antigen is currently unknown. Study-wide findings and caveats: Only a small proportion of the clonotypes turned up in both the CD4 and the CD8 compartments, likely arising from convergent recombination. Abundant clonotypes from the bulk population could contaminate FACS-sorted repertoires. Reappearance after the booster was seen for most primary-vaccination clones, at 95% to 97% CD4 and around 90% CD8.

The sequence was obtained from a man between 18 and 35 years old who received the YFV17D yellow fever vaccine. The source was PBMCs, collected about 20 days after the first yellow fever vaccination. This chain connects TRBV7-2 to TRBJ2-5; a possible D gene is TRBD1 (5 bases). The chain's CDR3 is CASSFRAGETQYF. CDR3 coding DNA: TGTGCCAGCAGCTTCAGGGCTGGAGAGACCCAGTACTTC.